The rows below give T cell receptor beta chains drawn from one sample of a study of blood T cell repertoires in COVID-19. The data were produced by immunoSEQ multiplex PCR, yet TCRdb's version contains in-frame clones alone and is incomplete. The sample lists under 300,000 clones; around 90% were seen once. The source material was PBMCs or T cells enriched from blood (not recorded which). These receptors were obtained from a woman between 55 and 75 years old in a cohort exposed to, infected with or recovered from COVID-19 (not recorded which). Each CDR3 is given with its conserved first and last residue. A D gene is named only where the DNA matches it firmly. Clone size is given for some rows only: seen once, a few or many times, or a class if the clone is expanded.

cdr3_nt | cdr3_aa | j_call | v_call | clone_size | d_call
TGTGCCAGCAGCACCCAGCCCGGGGGCAATCAGCCCCAGCATTTT | CASSTQPGGNQPQHF | TRBJ1-5 | TRBV7-6 | - | -
TGTGCCAGCAGCATCGGGACAGGGGCCTACAATGAGCAGTTCTTC | CASSIGTGAYNEQFF | TRBJ2-1 | TRBV5-4 | few | TRBD1
TGTGCCAGCAGTTCCCCAGGGATAAAGGACGAGCAGTACTTC | CASSSPGIKDEQYF | TRBJ2-7 | TRBV28 | - | -
TGTGCCAGCAGCGTGCCGTCCCGGGACAGGGTCCAAAACATTCAGTACTTC | CASSVPSRDRVQNIQYF | TRBJ2-4 | TRBV5-4 | - | TRBD1
TGTGCCAGCAGCCAAGCTCCGGGAGCATCCTACGAGCAGTACTTC | CASSQAPGASYEQYF | TRBJ2-7 | TRBV4-2 | - | -
TGCGCCAGCAGTCGGGCTTACAATGAGCAGTTCTTC | CASSRAYNEQFF | TRBJ2-1 | TRBV23-1 | few | -
TGTGCCAGCAGCCAGGGACTAGCGGGAAGCACAGATACGCAGTATTTT | CASSQGLAGSTDTQYF | TRBJ2-3 | TRBV28 | - | TRBD2
TGTGCCAGTAGTGTTAAGGGCCAAGGGGATTCACCCCTCCACTTT | CASSVKGQGDSPLHF | TRBJ1-6 | TRBV19 | - | -
TGTGCCAGCAGTTTCGGCGCAGGGAAACGCGAGCAGTACTTC | CASSFGAGKREQYF | TRBJ2-7 | TRBV27 | - | -
TGTGCCAGCAGCCCCCGGGATCATCGAATACCCCTCCACTTT | CASSPRDHRIPLHF | TRBJ1-6 | TRBV14 | - | -
TGTGCCAGCAGTTTACGAGGGGGCTTCCCTGAAGCTTTCTTT | CASSLRGGFPEAFF | TRBJ1-1 | TRBV28 | - | TRBD1
TGTGCCAGCACCGTGGGACAGCGTAACTATGGCTACACCTTC | CASTVGQRNYGYTF | TRBJ1-2 | TRBV28 | - | TRBD1
TGTGCCAGCAGCCAATGGGGAGCACAGGGAAACACTGAAGCTTTCTTT | CASSQWGAQGNTEAFF | TRBJ1-1 | TRBV14 | - | -
TGTGCCAGCAGCTTTTGGCGGGGGGGGGAGGGGGGGAATGAGCAGTTCTTC | CASSFWRGGEGGNEQFF | TRBJ2-1 | TRBV7-2 | - | TRBD2
TGTGCCAGCAGTTTAGGCACAGGGGGCTTGTTGAACACTGAAGCTTTCTTT | CASSLGTGGLLNTEAFF | TRBJ1-1 | TRBV28 | - | TRBD1
TGTGCCAGCAGTCGGACAGATAACTATGGCTACACCTTC | CASSRTDNYGYTF | TRBJ1-2 | TRBV2 | - | -
TGCAGCGTTGGCAGGGGTGACACCGGGGAGCTGTTTTTT | CSVGRGDTGELFF | TRBJ2-2 | TRBV29-1 | - | -
TGTGCCAGCTCACCCCCGAGGAGCTCCTATAATTCACCCCTCCACTTT | CASSPPRSSYNSPLHF | TRBJ1-6 | TRBV18 | few | -
TGTGCCAGCAGCGAGAAGAGGGAGAGCTCTGGAAACACCATATATTTT | CASSEKRESSGNTIYF | TRBJ1-3 | TRBV7-2 | - | -
TGTGCCAGTAGCTTGGACAGGTACTATGGCTACACCTTC | CASSLDRYYGYTF | TRBJ1-2 | TRBV19 | - | TRBD1
TGTGCCAGCAGCGATCCGGGACTAGCGGGAGGAGACAATGAGCAGTTCTTC | CASSDPGLAGGDNEQFF | TRBJ2-1 | TRBV2 | - | TRBD2
TGCGCCAGCAGCTTGGGGAGCGGGAAGTGGACCACAGATACGCAGTATTTT | CASSLGSGKWTTDTQYF | TRBJ2-3 | TRBV5-1 | - | TRBD2
TGTGCCAGCAGTGAATTCAGGGTGGGCCACAATGAGCAGTTCTTC | CASSEFRVGHNEQFF | TRBJ2-1 | TRBV2 | - | -
TGTGCCAGCAGCGCCACAGGGGCGCCCTACGAGCAGTACTTC | CASSATGAPYEQYF | TRBJ2-7 | TRBV9 | - | TRBD1
TGCGCCAGCAGCCAAGATGGCGGGACAGGGATGGCGTACGAGCAGTACTTC | CASSQDGGTGMAYEQYF | TRBJ2-7 | TRBV4-1 | - | TRBD1
TGTGCCAGCAGCCAAGTTTGGACTGGGAATGAGCAGTTCTTC | CASSQVWTGNEQFF | TRBJ2-1 | TRBV4-2 | - | -
TGTGCCAGCAGCGCCACGAGGGGACAGGCCATCTCTGGAAACACCATATATTTT | CASSATRGQAISGNTIYF | TRBJ1-3 | TRBV21-1 | - | -
TGTGCCAGCAGCCCCACTAGCGCACACTACAATGAGCAGTTCTTC | CASSPTSAHYNEQFF | TRBJ2-1 | TRBV14 | - | TRBD2
TGTGCCAGCAGCTTCCGACAGGGGGGAAATTCACCCCTCCACTTT | CASSFRQGGNSPLHF | TRBJ1-6 | TRBV9 | - | TRBD1
TGTGCCAGCAGCCAACGGGGAGGACTGTTGAATGAGCAGTTCTTC | CASSQRGGLLNEQFF | TRBJ2-1 | TRBV3-1/TRBV3-2 | - | -
TGTGCCAGCAGGCTGGACAGTCCAAGCTCCTACAATGAGCAGTTCTTC | CASRLDSPSSYNEQFF | TRBJ2-1 | TRBV27 | - | -
TGTGCCAGCAGCTTACTAGCGGGAGTGTCCAATGAGCAGTTCTTC | CASSLLAGVSNEQFF | TRBJ2-1 | TRBV11-2 | - | TRBD2
TGTGCCAGCAGCTTAGGGGGGATTCTCTACAATGAGCAGTTCTTC | CASSLGGILYNEQFF | TRBJ2-1 | TRBV7-3 | - | -
TGCGCCAGCAGCCCCGGACTGTATCAGCCCCAGCATTTT | CASSPGLYQPQHF | TRBJ1-5 | TRBV4-1 | - | -
TGTGCCAGCAGCCAAGGTATGACAGACGAAGCTTTCTTT | CASSQGMTDEAFF | TRBJ1-1 | TRBV3-1/TRBV3-2 | - | -
TGTGCCAGCAGGCCAAGATACAGTGATAATTCACCCCTCCACTTT | CASRPRYSDNSPLHF | TRBJ1-6 | TRBV3-1/TRBV3-2 | once | -
TGTACCAGCAGCTCAGTAGGGGGGACAGTCCCAAACTATGGCTACACCTTC | CTSSSVGGTVPNYGYTF | TRBJ1-2 | TRBV7-9 | - | TRBD1
TGTGCCAGCAGCTTAGGGCTAGGCCAAGGCGGGGAGCTGTTTTTT | CASSLGLGQGGELFF | TRBJ2-2 | TRBV7-2 | once | -
TGTGCCAGCCTTTTGGGACTAGCGGGAGGGCGGAATGAGCAGTTCTTC | CASLLGLAGGRNEQFF | TRBJ2-1 | TRBV2 | - | TRBD2
TGTGCCAGCTCATCACTAGGACTAGCTCCTACCGGGGAGCTGTTTTTT | CASSSLGLAPTGELFF | TRBJ2-2 | TRBV18 | - | TRBD2
TGTGCCAGCAGTACTGCGGGCGCCGACTACGAGCAGTACTTC | CASSTAGADYEQYF | TRBJ2-7 | TRBV5-4 | - | -
TGCAGCGTTGAAGGGAAGGACAGGCTATACGGAAACACCATATATTTT | CSVEGKDRLYGNTIYF | TRBJ1-3 | TRBV29-1 | - | TRBD1
TGTGCCAGCAGCCCGGGACTAGCGGGAGGTCGGACCGGGGAGCTGTTTTTT | CASSPGLAGGRTGELFF | TRBJ2-2 | TRBV9 | - | TRBD2
TGCGCCAGCAGCCACGTAGAGACTTTAAAAGAGACCCAGTACTTC | CASSHVETLKETQYF | TRBJ2-5 | TRBV4-1 | few | -
TGTGCCAGTTCCCAGGGAAACATTCAGTACTTC | CASSQGNIQYF | TRBJ2-4 | TRBV6-5 | once | -
TGTGCCAGTAGTTATTTAAGGGGAAAGATGAACACTGAAGCTTTCTTT | CASSYLRGKMNTEAFF | TRBJ1-1 | TRBV19 | few | -
TGTGCCAGCAAAGGACTAGCGGGACCCGATACGCAGTATTTT | CASKGLAGPDTQYF | TRBJ2-3 | TRBV11-2 | - | TRBD2
TGCAGCGTTGGCCCAGGGGGTCTAGTCGGGGATGAGCAGTTCTTC | CSVGPGGLVGDEQFF | TRBJ2-1 | TRBV29-1 | - | TRBD1
TGTGCCAGCAATAGGGAGCGGGGGATCTACTACGAGCAGTACTTC | CASNRERGIYYEQYF | TRBJ2-7 | TRBV6-4 | - | TRBD2
TGTGCCAGCAGTTATGAATACGGGACTCGGAGCACAGATACGCAGTATTTT | CASSYEYGTRSTDTQYF | TRBJ2-3 | TRBV5-8 | - | -
TGTGCCAGTAGTTTCCGGGACAGGGGGAAAGTGGGTCAGCCCCAGCATTTT | CASSFRDRGKVGQPQHF | TRBJ1-5 | TRBV19 | - | TRBD1
TGCGCCAGCAGCTTCTGGACAGGGGGCGCCGACGAGCAGTACTTC | CASSFWTGGADEQYF | TRBJ2-7 | TRBV5-1 | - | TRBD1
TGTGCCAGCAGCTCCGGACTCTACAATGAGCAGTTCTTC | CASSSGLYNEQFF | TRBJ2-1 | TRBV5-4 | once | -
TGTGCTAGCAGCCCAAGGACAGGACTTTATGGCTACACCTTC | CASSPRTGLYGYTF | TRBJ1-2 | TRBV7-7 | - | TRBD1
TGTGCCAGAGGGACTGCGGGGGATACGCAGTATTTT | CARGTAGDTQYF | TRBJ2-3 | TRBV2 | - | -
TGTGCCACCAGCTCAGGTCAAGAGACCCAGTACTTC | CATSSGQETQYF | TRBJ2-5 | TRBV24-1 | - | -
TGCGCCAGCAGCTCGACTAGCGGGAGCCTGAACACCGGGGAGCTGTTTTTT | CASSSTSGSLNTGELFF | TRBJ2-2 | TRBV5-1 | - | TRBD2
TGTGCCAGTGATTCTTGGGACAGTATGGGGACCGGGGAGCTGTTTTTT | CASDSWDSMGTGELFF | TRBJ2-2 | TRBV19 | - | TRBD1
TGTGCCAGCAGTCCTATAAACTATGGCTACACCTTC | CASSPINYGYTF | TRBJ1-2 | TRBV28 | - | -
TGTGCCAGCAGCCAAGATACGGGAGTCCTCTACAATGAGCAGTTCTTC | CASSQDTGVLYNEQFF | TRBJ2-1 | TRBV4-2 | once | -